This T cell receptor beta chain was observed in a study of OX40 agonist ivuxolimab in advanced cancers. The overall study: An agonistic human IgG2 monoclonal antibody against OX40 (CD134) was given.

This CDR3 comprises 15 residues. Germline lookup yields CDR1 SGDLS and CDR2 YYNGEE. The trim removed 3 bases at V and 0 bases at J, leaving 3 bases unmatched. Enrollment shut out patients with autoimmune disease history or systemic immunosuppression. The data were produced by immunoSEQ multiplex PCR, yet TCRdb's version contains in-frame clones alone and is incomplete. The data hold about 70,000 clones, with around 90% observed a single time. The sample consisted of CD4+ or CD8+ T cells sorted from blood, taken in a trial of the OX40 agonist ivuxolimab. The chain has TRBV9 and TRBJ2-1; TRBD2 matches 7 bases. This sequence originates from an adult with an advanced solid tumor such as melanoma, head and neck, liver or kidney cancer. The CDR3 DNA sequence: TGTGCCAGCAGCGGGGAGGGGAGCTCCTACAATGAGCAGTTCTTC. Translated, it gives CASSGEGSSYNEQFF.